The clone carrying this T cell receptor beta chain was detected a few times. Its antigen is currently unknown. This sample is part of a study of cytomegalovirus exposure and HLA in healthy donors. V was pared by 5 bases and J by 9 bases, with 20 bases between. The CDR3 contains 15 residues. Germline V gives CDR1 LNHDA, CDR2 SQIVND (reference sequence). Study results and caveats: Productive status was seen about 90% or about 30% of the time for most TCR beta V segments in an earlier analysis.

It was with 60 Vbeta and 13 Jbeta primers that the PCR ran. The table came from immunoSEQ multiplex PCR; TCRdb's copy has only in-frame clones and leaves some out. The data show approximately 120,000 clones, roughly 67% seen once. This TCR was recovered from a man aged 35 to 55 in good health and CMV-seronegative. The gene calls are TRBV19 and TRBJ2-1; a weak D match, TRBD2 (7 bases). The sequenced sample was PBMCs. The CDR3 coding sequence is TGTGCCAGTAGTCAGGAGGTGGGGGGGCTTTCTGAGCAGTTCTTC. Amino acid sequence: CASSQEVGGLSEQFF.